The subject of this entry is one T cell receptor beta chain. The sample originates from a study of sequential checkpoint blockade in melanoma. Study at large: DNA from 85 to 95 pretreatment tumor samples underwent TCRβ immunosequencing.

The sample's treatment: randomized to nivolumab then ipilimumab (arm A) or the reverse (arm B). Assay: immunoSEQ multiplex PCR; the TCRdb copy retains only in-frame clones and omits some. The sample comprises 710 or so clones, 20% to 25% of which are singletons, and around 20% rests with the top ten. The source was tumor tissue (inferred from file names), collected from a patient given nivolumab and ipilimumab in sequence. The TCR comes from a human donor with melanoma.

In DNA, the CDR3 is TGTGCCACCCTTTTGGGACGGGGCCTGAACACCGGGGAGCTGTTTTTT. This translates into CATLLGRGLNTGELFF. The chain links TRBV6-8 to TRBJ2-2; D tentatively reads TRBD1 or TRBD2 (5 bases each). Trimming left V 10 bases short and J 1 base short, with 19 bases between. The germline V gene has CDR1 MNHGY and CDR2 SAAAGT. CDR3 length: 16 amino acids.